This T cell receptor beta chain is from a study of blood T cell repertoires in COVID-19. Overall study: Specimens from acute and convalescent COVID-19 originated in the United States, Italy and Spain. PBMCs, B-cell-depleted T cells, or T cells provided the cDNA or gDNA that made up the material.

This CDR3 comprises 18 residues. V gave up 4 bases and J gave up 1 base; unmatched junction bases: 16. The V gene's germline CDR1 is SGHNT and CDR2 YYREEE (reference sequence). In the authors' methods: The assay estimated nucleated cells by amplifying reference gene primers. Sequenced by immunoSEQ multiplex PCR; TCRdb stores in-frame clones only, minus some. V and J calls and clone size are those listed in that table; D and trimming were worked out from the DNA. The sample comprises roughly 12,000 clones, roughly 80% of which are singletons, and roughly 45% rests with the top ten. Material for sequencing was peripheral blood. The TCR originated in a man of 80 years or more with acute or convalescent COVID-19. V is TRBV5-4 and J is TRBJ2-7; 8 bases are a match to TRBD1. Written as DNA, the CDR3 is TGTGCCAGCAGCCCTCGGCCAGGGGGCATTATTTTGTCCTACGAGCAGTACTTC. Its protein is CASSPRPGGIILSYEQYF.